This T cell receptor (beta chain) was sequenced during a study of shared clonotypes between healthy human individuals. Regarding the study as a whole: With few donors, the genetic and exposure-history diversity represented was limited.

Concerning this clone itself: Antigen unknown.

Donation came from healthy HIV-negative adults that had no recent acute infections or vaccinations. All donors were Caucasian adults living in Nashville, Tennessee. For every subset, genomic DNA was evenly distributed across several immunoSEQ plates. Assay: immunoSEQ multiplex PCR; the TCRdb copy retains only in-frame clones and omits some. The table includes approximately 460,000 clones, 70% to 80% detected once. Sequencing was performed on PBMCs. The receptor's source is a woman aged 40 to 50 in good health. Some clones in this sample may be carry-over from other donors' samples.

CDR3 residues: CASSLEASGRAPYEQYF. The CDR3 bases are TGTGCCAGCAGCTTAGAGGCTAGCGGGAGGGCCCCCTACGAGCAGTACTTC. The chain recombines TRBV7-2 with TRBJ2-7; 12 bases agree with TRBD2. Germline CDR1 reads SGHTA; CDR2 reads FQGNSA. The CDR3 extends over 17 amino acids. V was pared by 1 base and J by 2 bases, with 6 bases of the junction left unmatched.